This TCR beta chain was found in a study of cytomegalovirus exposure and HLA in healthy donors. Whole-study findings and limits: Later analysis suggested links between common viral pathogens and several top significant clusters.

V gave up 5 bases and J gave up 1 base; unmatched junction bases: 2. There are 14 residues in the CDR3. CDR1 and CDR2 from the germline V gene are SGHVS and FNYEAQ. As concerns this clone: The antigen remains unidentified.

This PCR relied on a set of 60 Vbeta primers and 13 Jbeta primers. Here immunoSEQ multiplex PCR was the method, and the copy in TCRdb shows in-frame clones only, minus some. The sample has roughly 180,000 clones, approximately 82% seen once. The chain is built from TRBV7-6 and TRBJ2-3; TRBD2 aligns across 8 bases. The sequenced sample was PBMCs. The sequence came from a woman aged 40 to 55 in good health and CMV-seropositive. The CDR3 sequence is CASSPGLGTDTQYF. The CDR3 DNA is TGTGCCAGCAGCCCGGGACTAGGCACAGATACGCAGTATTTT.